This TCR beta chain was obtained from a study of PD-1 blockade in classical Hodgkin lymphoma. The CDR3 spans 13 residues. The V end was cut by 1 base, the J end by 4 bases, with 5 bases between. Germline CDR1 is MNHEY and CDR2 is SMNVEV (reference sequence). Every patient relapsed after autologous stem cell transplantation, and brentuximab vedotin exposure varied. The repertoire was sequenced with immunoSEQ multiplex PCR; TCRdb's copy has only in-frame clones and lacks some. Of about 66,000 clones in the sample, about two thirds were seen once. The receptor's source is a human donor with classical Hodgkin lymphoma. Here the sequenced sample was peripheral blood mononuclear cells (PBMCs), taken before the second cycle of nivolumab. The chain employs TRBV27 and TRBJ2-1; D unresolved. CDR3 nucleotide sequence: TGTGCCAGCAGTTTATTGGGGTACAATGAGCAGTTCTTC. Its translation: CASSLLGYNEQFF.